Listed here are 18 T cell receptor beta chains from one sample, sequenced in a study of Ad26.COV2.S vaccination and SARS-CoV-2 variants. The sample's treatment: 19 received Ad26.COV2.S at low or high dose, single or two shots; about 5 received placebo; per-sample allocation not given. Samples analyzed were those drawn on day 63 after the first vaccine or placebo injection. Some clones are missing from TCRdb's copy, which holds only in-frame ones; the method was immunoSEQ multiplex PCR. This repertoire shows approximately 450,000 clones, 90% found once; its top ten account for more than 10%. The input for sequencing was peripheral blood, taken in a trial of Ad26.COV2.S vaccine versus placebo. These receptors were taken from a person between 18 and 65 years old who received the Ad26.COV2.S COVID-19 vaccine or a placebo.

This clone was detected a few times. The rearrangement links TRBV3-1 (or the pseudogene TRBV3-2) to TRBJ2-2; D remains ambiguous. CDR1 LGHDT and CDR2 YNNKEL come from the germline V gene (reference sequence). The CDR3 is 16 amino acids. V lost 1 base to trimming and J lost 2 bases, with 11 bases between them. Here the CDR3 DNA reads TGTGCCAGCAGCCAAGGCGGCAGACAAAACACCGGGGAGCTGTTTTTT. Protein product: CASSQGGRQNTGELFF.

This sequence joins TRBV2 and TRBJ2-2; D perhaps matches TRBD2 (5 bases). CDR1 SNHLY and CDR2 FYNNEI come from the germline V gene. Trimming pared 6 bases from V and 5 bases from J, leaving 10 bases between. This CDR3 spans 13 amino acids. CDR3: CASSERETGELFF. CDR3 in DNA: TGTGCCAGCAGCGAAAGGGAGACCGGGGAGCTGTTTTTT.

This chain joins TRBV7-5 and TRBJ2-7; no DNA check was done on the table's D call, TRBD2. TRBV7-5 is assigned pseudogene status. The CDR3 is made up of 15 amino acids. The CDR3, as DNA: TGTGTCAGAAGCGAACGACTAGCGGGACAGTACGAGCAGTACTTC. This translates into CVRSERLAGQYEQYF.

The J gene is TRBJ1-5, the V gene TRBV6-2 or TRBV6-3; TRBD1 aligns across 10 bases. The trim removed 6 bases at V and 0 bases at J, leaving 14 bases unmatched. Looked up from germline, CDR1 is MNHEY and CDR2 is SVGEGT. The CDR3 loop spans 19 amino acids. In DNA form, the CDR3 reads TGTGCCAGCAGCCCGGGACAGGGGCGGAACGGACGTAGCAATCAGCCCCAGCATTTT. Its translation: CASSPGQGRNGRSNQPQHF.

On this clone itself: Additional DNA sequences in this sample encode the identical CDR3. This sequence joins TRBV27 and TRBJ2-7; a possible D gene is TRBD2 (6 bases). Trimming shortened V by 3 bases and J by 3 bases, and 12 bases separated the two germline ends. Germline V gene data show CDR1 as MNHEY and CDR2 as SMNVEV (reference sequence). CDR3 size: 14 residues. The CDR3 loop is CASSLSLANYEQYF. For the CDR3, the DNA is TGTGCCAGCAGTTTGTCACTAGCTAACTACGAGCAGTACTTC.

In DNA, the CDR3 is TGTGCCAGCAGTTACAGACTAGCGGGAGTGAACGAGCAGTACTTC. Its protein is CASSYRLAGVNEQYF. This chain links TRBV6-2 or TRBV6-3 with TRBJ2-7; 12 bases match TRBD2. The V and J ends lost 2 bases and 5 bases, in that order; junction bases with no gene match: 4. From germline, CDR1 is MNHEY and CDR2 SVGEGT. The CDR3 loop spans 15 amino acids.

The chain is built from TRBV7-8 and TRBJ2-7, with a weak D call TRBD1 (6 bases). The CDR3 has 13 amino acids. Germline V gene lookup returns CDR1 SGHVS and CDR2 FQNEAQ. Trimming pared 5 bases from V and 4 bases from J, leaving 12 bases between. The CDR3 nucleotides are TGTGCCAGCAGCACGGGACAAGAATACGAGCAGTACTTC. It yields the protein CASSTGQEYEQYF. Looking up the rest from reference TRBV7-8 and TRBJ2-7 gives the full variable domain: GAGVSQSPRYKVAKRGQDVALRCDPISGHVSLFWYQQALGQGPEFLTYFQNEAQLDKSGLPSDRFFAERPEGSVSTLKIQRTQQEDSAVYLCASSTGQEYEQYFGPGTRLTVT.

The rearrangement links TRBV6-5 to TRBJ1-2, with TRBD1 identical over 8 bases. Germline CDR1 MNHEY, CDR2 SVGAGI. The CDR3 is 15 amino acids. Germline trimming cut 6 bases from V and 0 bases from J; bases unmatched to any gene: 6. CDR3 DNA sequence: TGTGCCAGCAGGAAAGGACAGGGAGCTAACTATGGCTACACCTTC. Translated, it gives CASRKGQGANYGYTF.

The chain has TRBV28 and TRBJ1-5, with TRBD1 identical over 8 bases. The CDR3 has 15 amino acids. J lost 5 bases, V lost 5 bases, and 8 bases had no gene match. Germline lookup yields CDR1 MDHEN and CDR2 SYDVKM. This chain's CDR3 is CASSTPTGVDQPQHF. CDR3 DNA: TGTGCCAGCAGTACGCCGACAGGGGTGGATCAGCCCCAGCATTTT. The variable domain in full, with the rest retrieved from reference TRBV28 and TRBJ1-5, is DVKVTQSSRYLVKRTGEKVFLECVQDMDHENMFWYRQDPGLGLRLIYFSYDVKMKEKGDIPEGYSVSREKKERFSLILESASTNQTSMYLCASSTPTGVDQPQHFGDGTRLSIL.

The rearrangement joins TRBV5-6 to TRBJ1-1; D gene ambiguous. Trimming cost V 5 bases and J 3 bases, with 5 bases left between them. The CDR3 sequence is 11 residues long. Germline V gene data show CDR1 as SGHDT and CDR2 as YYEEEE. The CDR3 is CASSWHTEAFF. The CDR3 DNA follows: TGTGCCAGCAGTTGGCACACTGAAGCTTTCTTT. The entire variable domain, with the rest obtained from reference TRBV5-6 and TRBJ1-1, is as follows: DAGVTQSPTHLIKTRGQQVTLRCSPKSGHDTVSWYQQALGQGPQFIFQYYEEEERQRGNFPDRFSGHQFPNYSSELNVNALLLGDSALYLCASSWHTEAFFGQGTRLTVV.

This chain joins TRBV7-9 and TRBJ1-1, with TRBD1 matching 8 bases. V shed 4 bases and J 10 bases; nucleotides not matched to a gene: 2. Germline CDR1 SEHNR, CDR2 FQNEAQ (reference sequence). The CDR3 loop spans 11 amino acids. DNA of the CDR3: TGTGCCAGCAGCTATACAGGGGGAGCTTTCTTT. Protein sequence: CASSYTGGAFF. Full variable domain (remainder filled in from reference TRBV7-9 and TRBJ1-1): DTGVSQNPRHKITKRGQNVTFRCDPISEHNRLYWYRQTLGQGPEFLTYFQNEAQLEKSRLLSDRFSAERPKGSFSTLEIQRTEQGDSAMYLCASSYTGGAFFGQGTRLTVV.

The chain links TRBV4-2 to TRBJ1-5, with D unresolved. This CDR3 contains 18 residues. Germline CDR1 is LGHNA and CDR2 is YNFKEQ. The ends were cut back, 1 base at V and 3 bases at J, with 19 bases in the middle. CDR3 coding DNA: TGTGCCAGCAGCCAAGGCCCCTCGAGCTCGACTCACAATCAGCCCCAGCATTTT. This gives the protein CASSQGPSSSTHNQPQHF.

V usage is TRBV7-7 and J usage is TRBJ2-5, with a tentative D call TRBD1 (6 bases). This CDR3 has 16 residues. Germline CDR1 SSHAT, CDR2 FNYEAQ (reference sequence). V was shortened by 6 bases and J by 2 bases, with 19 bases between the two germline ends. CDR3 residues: CASRPNPGHEQETQYF. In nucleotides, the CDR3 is TGTGCCAGCAGGCCTAATCCGGGACACGAGCAAGAGACCCAGTACTTC.

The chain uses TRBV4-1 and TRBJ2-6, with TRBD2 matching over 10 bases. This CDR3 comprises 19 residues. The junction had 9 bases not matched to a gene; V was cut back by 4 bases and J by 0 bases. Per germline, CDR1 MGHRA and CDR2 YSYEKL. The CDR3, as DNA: TGCGCCAGCAGCCCTTGGACTAGCGGAGAAATCTCTGGGGCCAACGTCCTGACTTTC. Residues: CASSPWTSGEISGANVLTF.

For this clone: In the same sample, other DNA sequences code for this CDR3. CDR3 sequence reads: CASSLVAYEQYF. In DNA, the CDR3 is TGCGCCAGCAGCTTGGTCGCCTACGAGCAGTACTTC. The chain has TRBV5-1 and TRBJ2-7; D remains ambiguous. CDR3 length: 12 amino acids. Trimming left V 0 bases short and J 2 bases short, with 3 bases between. From germline, CDR1 is SGHRS and CDR2 YFSETQ.

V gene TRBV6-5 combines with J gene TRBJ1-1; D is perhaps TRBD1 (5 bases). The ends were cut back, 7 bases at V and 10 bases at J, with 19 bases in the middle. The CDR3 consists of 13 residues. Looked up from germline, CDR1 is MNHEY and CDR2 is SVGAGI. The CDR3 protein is CASTQKWGSGAFF. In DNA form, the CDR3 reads TGTGCCAGCACCCAAAAGTGGGGGTCGGGAGCTTTCTTT.

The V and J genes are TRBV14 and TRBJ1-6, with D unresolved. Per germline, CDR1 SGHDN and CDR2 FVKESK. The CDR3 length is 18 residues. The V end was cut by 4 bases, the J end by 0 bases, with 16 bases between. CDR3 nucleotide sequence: TGTGCCAGCAGCCTCTCAAGGAGGTCTGGCTCCTATAATTCACCCCTCCACTTT. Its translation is CASSLSRRSGSYNSPLHF.

The CDR3 region has the DNA TGTGCCAGCAGCCTAGGGACCGCCTCCTACGAGCAGTACTTC. Encoded protein: CASSLGTASYEQYF. The J gene is TRBJ2-7, the V gene TRBV6-6; perhaps D is TRBD1 or TRBD2 (5 bases each). This CDR3 has 14 residues. V lost 6 bases and J lost 0, with 12 bases in between. From germline, CDR1 is MNHNY and CDR2 SVGAGI (reference sequence).